This T cell receptor beta chain was sequenced for a study of shared clonotypes between healthy human individuals. Only in-frame clones appear in the TCRdb table, and some are missing; sequencing was by immunoSEQ multiplex PCR. This repertoire shows about 2.1 million clones, approximately 92% found once; its top ten account for 1.5% to 2%. Remarks on this clone: Its antigen is undetermined.

CDR3 length: 15 residues. J was trimmed by 1 base and V by 4 bases; bases with no gene match: 6. Germline CDR1 reads MNHEY; CDR2 reads SMNVEV (reference sequence). Whole-study findings and limits: Non-shared clonotypes had lower generation probabilities than those shared by all four donors. A generally larger estimated richness was seen in naive subsets than in memory subsets.

Only CD45RO-negative cells positively selected for CCR7 counted as naive CD8 cells, so terminally differentiated effector memory CD45RA+ cells were excluded. Donors comprised healthy HIV-negative adults lacking recent acute infections or vaccinations. This chain joins TRBV27 and TRBJ2-7; 8 nucleotides match TRBD1. The sample taken for sequencing was naive CD8+ T cells from PBMCs. The receptor was isolated from a man younger than 30 in good health. Some clones in this sample may be carry-over from other donors' samples. The CDR3 nucleotides read TGTGCCAGCAGTTCCGGGACAGGACTTTCCTACGAGCAGTACTTC. As protein: CASSSGTGLSYEQYF.